This T cell receptor (beta chain) was obtained from a study of blood T cell repertoires in COVID-19. Study context: Spain, Italy and the United States supplied samples that represented acute and convalescent COVID-19.

CDR1 is SGHKS, CDR2 YYEKEE, per germline (reference sequence). CDR3 length: 12 amino acids. Trimming took off 3 bases at V and 14 bases at J, with 12 bases between the two ends. Using immunoSEQ multiplex PCR, the repertoire was profiled, and TCRdb retains in-frame clones only, with some absent. This sample has roughly 21,000 clones; more than 80% occur once, and the top ten carry 12%. The sample consisted of peripheral blood. This TCR was recovered from a woman older than 75 with active or convalescent COVID-19. The V call is TRBV5-5, the J call TRBJ1-6; D is undetermined. The CDR3, as DNA: TGTGCCAGCAGCTCGTTTGAGGCGTCCCTCCACTTT. Protein: CASSSFEASLHF.